These 19 T cell receptor beta chains share one sample of origin, sequenced in a study of cytomegalovirus exposure and HLA in healthy donors. With 60 Vbeta and 13 Jbeta primers, the PCR was carried out. Some clones are missing from TCRdb's copy, which holds only in-frame ones; the method was immunoSEQ multiplex PCR. There are some 95,000 clones in the sample; approximately 81% occur only once, and about 4% lies in the top ten. The sample comprised PBMCs. Receptors originate from a woman aged 40 to 50 in good health and CMV-seropositive.

The V and J genes are TRBV2 and TRBJ2-2; 7 positions match TRBD2. V was clipped by 2 bases and J by 1 base; unmatched bases: 4. The CDR3 loop spans 16 amino acids. CDR1 is SNHLY, CDR2 FYNNEI, per germline. This CDR3 reads CASSEMASGNTGELFF. The DNA of the CDR3 is TGTGCCAGCAGTGAAATGGCTAGCGGGAACACCGGGGAGCTGTTTTTT.

V and J are TRBV18 and TRBJ2-7; 8 positions match TRBD1. This CDR3 is 15 amino acids long. The germline CDR1 and CDR2 sequences are KGHSH and LQKENI. With V trimmed by 3 bases and J by 4 bases, 8 bases remained unmatched. CDR3: CASSPPGQERYEQYF. CDR3 nucleotides: TGTGCCAGCTCACCCCCGGGACAGGAACGTTACGAGCAGTACTTC.

This clone was seen just once. The chain uses TRBV10-3 and TRBJ2-7, with 9 bases fitting TRBD2. The V and J ends lost 3 bases and 3 bases, in that order; junction bases with no gene match: 6. CDR3 length: 15 amino acids. The germline gives CDR1 ENHRY, CDR2 SYGVKD. CDR3 residues: CAISEPSGKDYEQYF. The CDR3 bases are TGTGCCATCAGTGAACCTAGCGGGAAGGACTACGAGCAGTACTTC.

This chain connects TRBV6-5 to TRBJ1-1; D might be TRBD1 (5 bases). Germline values: CDR1 MNHEY, CDR2 SVGAGI. The CDR3 contains 16 residues. V lost 1 base and J 1 base, leaving 13 bases between the germline ends. CDR3 sequence (DNA): TGTGCCAGCAGTTACTTCAGTCCCCAGGGGAACACTGAAGCTTTCTTT. This gives the protein CASSYFSPQGNTEAFF.

This sequence joins TRBV10-1 and TRBJ2-1; D unclear. The CDR3 is 13 residues long. Deletions cut 0 bases from V and 6 bases from J, with 6 bases between. Germline values: CDR1 WNHNN, CDR2 SYGVQD (reference sequence). DNA of the CDR3: TGCGCCAGCAGTGAGTCTAGCCGCAATGAGCAGTTCTTC. Its translation: CASSESSRNEQFF.

V gene TRBV28 combines with J gene TRBJ1-2; D might be TRBD1 (5 bases). The CDR3 has 14 amino acids. The germline V gene has CDR1 MDHEN and CDR2 SYDVKM. The V end was cut by 8 bases, the J end by 5 bases, with 18 bases between. This chain's CDR3 is CASGGAVAPYGYTF. The DNA of the CDR3 is TGTGCCAGCGGAGGGGCCGTTGCCCCTTATGGCTACACCTTC.

The chain is built from TRBV30 and TRBJ2-5, with a weak D call TRBD1 (6 bases). V was shortened by 5 bases and J by 5 bases, with 18 bases between the two germline ends. CDR1 GTSNPN and CDR2 SVGIG come from the germline V gene (reference sequence). The CDR3 spans 14 residues. CDR3 sequence: CAWGGDGGHETQYF. The CDR3 DNA reads TGTGCCTGGGGGGGAGATGGGGGCCACGAGACCCAGTACTTC.

The chain employs TRBV9 and TRBJ1-2; D gene uncertain. The CDR3 contains 14 residues. Germline assignment: CDR1 SGDLS and CDR2 YYNGEE. Deletions cut 0 bases from V and 3 bases from J, with 9 bases between. CDR3 protein: CASSVGVGDYGYTF. CDR3 DNA sequence: TGTGCCAGCAGCGTAGGTGTCGGGGACTATGGCTACACCTTC.

This sequence joins TRBV23-1 and TRBJ1-3, with D perhaps TRBD1 (5 bases). TRBV23-1 is an ORF, with its function uncertain. The CDR3 sequence is 14 residues long. CDR3 protein: CAGLTWTPGNTIYF. The CDR3 DNA reads TGCGCAGGATTAACTTGGACACCAGGAAACACCATATATTTT.

This clone was picked up one time. CDR3 region: CASSILGGDSGNTIYF. CDR3 coding DNA: TGTGCCAGTAGTATTTTGGGAGGCGACTCTGGAAACACCATATATTTT. The chain links TRBV19 to TRBJ1-3; unclear D gene. Germline CDR1 LNHDA, CDR2 SQIVND (reference sequence). The CDR3 is 16 residues long. The V gene lost 3 bases and the J gene lost 0 bases, with 12 bases spanning the gap.

V usage is TRBV27 and J usage is TRBJ2-1; 13 nucleotides line up with TRBD2. The CDR3 length is 14 residues. V was pared by 5 bases and J by 7 bases, with 2 bases of the junction left unmatched. Germline V lookup: CDR1 MNHEY, CDR2 SMNVEV (reference sequence). The CDR3 reads CASSRTSGRNEQFF. The DNA for the CDR3 is TGTGCCAGCAGTAGGACTAGCGGGAGAAATGAGCAGTTCTTC.

V gene TRBV7-2 combines with J gene TRBJ2-7; 11 nucleotides agree with TRBD2. The germline V gene encodes CDR1 SGHTA and CDR2 FQGNSA. J was trimmed by 1 base and V by 5 bases; bases with no gene match: 4. The CDR3 totals 15 residues. CDR3 nucleotide sequence: TGTGCCAGCAGCCCACTAGCGGGGGATTCCTACGAGCAGTACTTC. This encodes CASSPLAGDSYEQYF. Full variable domain (outside the CDR3, taken from reference TRBV7-2 and TRBJ2-7): GAGVSQSPSNKVTEKGKDVELRCDPISGHTALYWYRQSLGQGLEFLIYFQGNSAPDKSGLPSDRFSAERTGGSVSTLTIQRTQQEDSAVYLCASSPLAGDSYEQYFGPGTRLTVT.

The chain combines TRBV19 with TRBJ2-4, with TRBD2 as a possible D gene (5 bases). Germline-derived CDR1 and CDR2 are LNHDA and SQIVND (reference sequence). CDR3 length: 16 residues. V was cut by 4 bases and J by 0 bases, with 13 bases left in between. The CDR3 region is CASSRRLTLAKNIQYF. The CDR3 DNA reads as TGTGCCAGTAGTAGGCGACTAACCCTAGCCAAAAACATTCAGTACTTC.

The chain combines TRBV30 with TRBJ1-1; 7 bases align to TRBD1. Germline assignment: CDR1 GTSNPN and CDR2 SVGIG (reference sequence). The CDR3 spans 13 residues. After removal of 5 bases from V and 2 bases from J, the junction contained 5 bases not matched to a gene. As DNA, the CDR3 is TGTGCCTGGGACTACAGGGGAAACACTGAAGCTTTCTTT. Amino acid sequence: CAWDYRGNTEAFF.

V usage is TRBV2 and J usage is TRBJ1-1; D might be TRBD1 (6 bases). CDR1 is SNHLY, CDR2 FYNNEI, per germline. The CDR3 runs to 13 residues. V was shortened by 9 bases and J by 3 bases, with 14 bases between the two germline ends. The CDR3 nucleotides are TGTGCCAGAAAAAGGGGGAGGGACACTGAAGCTTTCTTT. It yields the protein CARKRGRDTEAFF.

The chain joins TRBV5-1 to TRBJ2-7, with 7 nucleotides matching TRBD2. CDR1 is SGHRS, CDR2 YFSETQ, per germline. J gave up 0 bases and V 8 bases, and 5 bases lay outside the gene matches. This CDR3 is 13 amino acids long. In nucleotides, the CDR3 is TGCGCCAGGGATCGGGACTACTCCTACGAGCAGTACTTC. It yields the protein CARDRDYSYEQYF.

The rearrangement uses TRBV9 and TRBJ2-5; possible D gene TRBD2, 6 bases. The V and J ends lost 0 bases and 5 bases respectively, with 14 bases between them. Germline V lookup: CDR1 SGDLS, CDR2 YYNGEE. The CDR3 has 15 amino acids. CDR3 bases: TGTGCCAGCAGCGTAGGGGCGGGGTGGGAGGAGACCCAGTACTTC. This encodes CASSVGAGWEETQYF.

This clone was seen a single time. The V call is TRBV29-1, the J call TRBJ2-3; D may be TRBD1 (7 bases). There are 13 residues in the CDR3. CDR1 and CDR2 from the germline V gene are SQVTM and ANQGSEA. The V end was cut by 3 bases, the J end by 5 bases, with 12 bases between. In DNA, the CDR3 is TGCAGCGTTGATGGCCAGGGGGGAGATACGCAGTATTTT. This gives the protein CSVDGQGGDTQYF.

This chain uses TRBV5-5 with TRBJ2-7, with a tentative D call TRBD2 (5 bases). Per germline, CDR1 SGHKS and CDR2 YYEKEE (reference sequence). The CDR3 is 15 residues long. V shed 1 base and J shed 2 bases, with 13 bases lying between them. CDR3 protein: CASSLLGLGAYEQYF. The CDR3 coding sequence is TGTGCCAGCAGCTTGTTAGGACTTGGGGCCTACGAGCAGTACTTC.